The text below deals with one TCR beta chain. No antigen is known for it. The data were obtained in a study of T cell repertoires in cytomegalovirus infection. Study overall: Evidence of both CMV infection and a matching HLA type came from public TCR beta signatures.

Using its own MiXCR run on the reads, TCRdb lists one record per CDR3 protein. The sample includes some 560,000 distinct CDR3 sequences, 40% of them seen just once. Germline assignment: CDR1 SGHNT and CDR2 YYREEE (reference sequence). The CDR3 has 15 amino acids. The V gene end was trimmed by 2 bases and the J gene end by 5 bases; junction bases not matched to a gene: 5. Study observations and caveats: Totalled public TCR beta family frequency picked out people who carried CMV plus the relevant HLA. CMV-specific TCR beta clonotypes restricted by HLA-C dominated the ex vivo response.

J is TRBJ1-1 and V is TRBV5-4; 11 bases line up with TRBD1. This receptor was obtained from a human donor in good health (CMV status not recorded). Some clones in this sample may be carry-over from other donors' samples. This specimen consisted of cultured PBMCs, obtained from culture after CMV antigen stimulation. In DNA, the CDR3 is TGTGCCAGCAGCTTTCGGACAGGGGGCGGGACTGAAGCTTTCTTT. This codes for CASSFRTGGGTEAFF.